This T cell receptor beta chain emerged from a study of CD8 T cells in ankylosing spondylitis. Points from the study as a whole: Blood of patients with ankylosing spondylitis appeared to be characterized by a TCR beta motif of eight highly homologous variants. Disease-linked clones reportedly concentrated significantly in matched ankylosing spondylitis synovial fluid. Some of the motif variants had earlier been found in reactive arthritis patients' fluid and blood.

V lost 1 base and J lost 0, with 9 bases in between. CDR1 and CDR2 (germline): SEHNR, FQNEAQ (reference sequence). The length of the CDR3 is 15 residues. Turning to this clonotype: What it recognizes is unknown.

Preparation of TCR beta libraries was done by quantitative 5'-RACE with molecular barcodes. TCRdb reprocessed the 5' RACE reads via MiXCR and lists one record per CDR3 protein. The repertoire includes 150,000 to 200,000 distinct CDR3 sequences, roughly 31% of them detected once, and 4.5% to 6% sits in the top ten. This sequence was found in a male donor with ankylosing spondylitis. The gene calls are TRBV7-9 and TRBJ1-1; D might be TRBD1 (5 bases). Material for sequencing was synovial fluid, either unsorted or a sorted T cell fraction (not recorded which). The CDR3 region is CASSLEAGLNTEAFF. CDR3 bases: TGTGCCAGCAGCTTAGAGGCAGGGCTGAACACTGAAGCTTTCTTT.